The 17 T cell receptor beta chains below all came from one sample that was sequenced in a study of graft-versus-host responses after intestinal transplantation. Assay: immunoSEQ multiplex PCR; the TCRdb copy retains only in-frame clones and omits some. The table has 100,000 to 140,000 clones, roughly 86% seen once. No antigen has been identified for these receptors. Sequences were derived from unstimulated CD4+ T cells sorted from spleen or lymph node cells, sampled before transplant. Receptors originate from a human donor who was the organ donor for an intestinal transplant.

The chain combines TRBV27 with TRBJ2-1; 9 nucleotides line up with TRBD1. This CDR3 has 19 amino acids. Trimming took 4 bases from V and 0 from J; bases not matched to a gene: 13. CDR1 is MNHEY, CDR2 SMNVEV, per germline (reference sequence). The CDR3 loop is CASSSQGTGSIGSYNEQFF. The CDR3 DNA is TGTGCCAGCAGTTCTCAAGGGACAGGGAGCATAGGCTCCTACAATGAGCAGTTCTTC.

This clone was counted a few times. In the same sample, other DNA sequences code for this CDR3. The V call is TRBV7-6, the J call TRBJ2-7; TRBD2 matches 11 bases. Trimming took 1 base from V and 4 from J; bases not matched to a gene: 3. CDR1 is SGHVS, CDR2 FNYEAQ, per germline. The CDR3 spans 15 residues. The CDR3 reads CASSLDSGGGYEQYF. CDR3 in DNA: TGTGCCAGCAGCTTAGATAGCGGGGGGGGGTACGAGCAGTACTTC.

This sequence joins TRBV29-1 and TRBJ2-7; D not resolved. The CDR3 is made up of 12 amino acids. Trimming pared 0 bases from V and 6 bases from J, leaving 9 bases between. Germline-derived CDR1 and CDR2 are SQVTM and ANQGSEA. CDR3 loop: CSVEDLVGEQYF. CDR3 DNA sequence: TGCAGCGTTGAAGATCTAGTAGGCGAGCAGTACTTC.

The rearrangement uses TRBV25-1 and TRBJ1-1; tentatively, D is TRBD1 (6 bases). The CDR3 contains 15 residues. V lost 4 bases and J 8 bases, leaving 20 bases between the germline ends. Germline V lookup: CDR1 MGHDK, CDR2 SYGVNS. CDR3 DNA sequence: TGTGCCAGCAGTGCCACTACAGGGCTTCTAGGCGAAGCTTTCTTT. It translates to CASSATTGLLGEAFF.

This clone occurred a few times. The chain has TRBV6-5 and TRBJ1-5; weak D call: TRBD1 (6 bases). Germline CDR1 reads MNHEY; CDR2 reads SVGAGI. This CDR3 is built from 15 residues. V was pared by 0 bases and J by 7 bases, with 13 bases between. The CDR3: CASSYSKGGGQPQHF. The CDR3 DNA reads as TGTGCCAGCAGTTACTCGAAGGGGGGCGGGCAGCCCCAGCATTTT.

The CDR3 sequence is CASSAVLSNQPQHF. The CDR3 DNA sequence: TGTGCCAGCAGTGCGGTCCTTAGCAATCAGCCCCAGCATTTT. The V gene is TRBV6-1, the J gene TRBJ1-5, with D unclear. Trimming removed 4 bases from V and 0 bases from J, with 7 bases in between. This CDR3 is built from 14 residues. Looked up from germline, CDR1 is MNHNS and CDR2 is SASEGT.

V and J are TRBV7-6 and TRBJ2-5; TRBD2 agrees at 7 bases. V lost 1 base and J lost 5; bases outside the gene matches: 10. This CDR3 comprises 16 residues. Germline V gene lookup returns CDR1 SGHVS and CDR2 FNYEAQ. For the CDR3, the DNA is TGTGCCAGCAGCTTAGGGCCTAGCGGTAACGGGGAGACCCAGTACTTC. It yields the protein CASSLGPSGNGETQYF.

The chain links TRBV29-1 to TRBJ1-4, with D perhaps TRBD1 (5 bases). Germline V gene data show CDR1 as SQVTM and CDR2 as ANQGSEA. The V and J ends lost 7 bases and 9 bases respectively, with 18 bases between them. This CDR3 comprises 13 residues. The CDR3 nucleotides read TGCAGCGCAGCGCCCCAGGGAAGGAAAAAACTGTTTTTT. Translation: CSAAPQGRKKLFF.

The rearrangement links TRBV5-6 to TRBJ1-1, with a weak D call TRBD1 (5 bases). Germline V gene data show CDR1 as SGHDT and CDR2 as YYEEEE. V was clipped by 6 bases and J by 4 bases, with 13 bases between them. This CDR3 contains 13 residues. The CDR3 loop is CASTAGMSTEAFF. In nucleotides, the CDR3 is TGTGCCAGCACTGCAGGGATGAGCACTGAAGCTTTCTTT.

This chain joins TRBV18 and TRBJ2-5; 11 nucleotides agree with TRBD1. V dropped 3 bases and J dropped 0; count of bases not matched to a gene: 6. From germline, CDR1 is KGHSH and CDR2 LQKENI. This CDR3 is built from 17 residues. The CDR3 DNA is TGTGCCAGCTCACCCCTAGGACAGGGGGCAAACCAAGAGACCCAGTACTTC. The encoded protein is CASSPLGQGANQETQYF.

The chain uses TRBV11-2 and TRBJ2-5, with D possibly being TRBD2 (5 bases). The germline CDR1 and CDR2 sequences are SGHAT and FQNNGV. This CDR3 region has 15 residues. V was shortened by 1 base and J by 2 bases, with 11 bases between the two germline ends. The CDR3 here is CASSLGWTSQETQYF. The CDR3 region has the DNA TGTGCCAGCAGCTTAGGGTGGACTTCACAAGAGACCCAGTACTTC.

Concerning this clone itself: Additional DNA sequences in this sample encode the identical CDR3. This chain links TRBV10-1 with TRBJ2-3, with D possibly being TRBD2 (5 bases). Germline V CDR1 and CDR2: WNHNN, SYGVQD (reference sequence). V was cut by 3 bases and J by 1 base, with 5 bases left in between. This CDR3 is built from 13 residues. DNA for the CDR3: TGCGCCAGCAGTGATAGCGGCACAGATACGCAGTATTTT. Amino acid sequence: CASSDSGTDTQYF.

J is TRBJ1-1 and V is TRBV18; 11 positions agree with TRBD1. The germline gives CDR1 KGHSH, CDR2 LQKENI. Losses at the gene ends were 3 bases for V and 6 bases for J; bases not matched to a gene: 9. This CDR3 has 16 residues. The CDR3 reads CASSPGQGGFGAEAFF. The CDR3 DNA reads TGTGCCAGCTCACCGGGACAGGGGGGGTTTGGAGCTGAAGCTTTCTTT.

The rearrangement joins TRBV30 to TRBJ1-4; D is undetermined. The CDR3 runs to 12 residues. CDR1 and CDR2 (germline): GTSNPN, SVGIG (reference sequence). Trimming took 0 bases from V and 7 from J, leaving 6 bases between them. In nucleotides, the CDR3 is TGTGCCTGGAGTGTAAGGGCTGAAAAACTGTTTTTT. Translating it yields CAWSVRAEKLFF.

The CDR3 loop reads CASSLVPTSGRNEQFF. The CDR3 DNA reads TGTGCCAGCAGCTTAGTTCCAACTAGCGGGAGGAATGAGCAGTTCTTC. V usage is TRBV7-2 and J usage is TRBJ2-1, with 12 bases identical to TRBD2. CDR3 length: 16 amino acids. The J segment lost 7 bases and the V segment lost 1 base, leaving 5 bases of the junction unmatched. Germline-derived CDR1 and CDR2 are SGHTA and FQGNSA.

About this clone: Mismatch with germline at one junction end may stem from a read error. J is TRBJ2-5 and V is TRBV7-7, with D hard to call. This CDR3 comprises 13 residues. Looked up from germline, CDR1 is SSHAT and CDR2 is FNYEAQ (reference sequence). Here the CDR3 reads CASSLGYQETQYF. The CDR3, as DNA: TGTGCTAGCAGCTTAGGGTACCAAGAGACCCAGTACTTC.

V gene TRBV6-5 combines with J gene TRBJ1-1, with D possibly being TRBD1 (5 bases). Trimming removed 0 bases at V and 4 bases at J, with 12 bases between. CDR1 is MNHEY and CDR2 is SVGAGI in the germline V gene. The CDR3 is made up of 15 amino acids. This chain's CDR3 is CASSYSRGGLTEAFF. The CDR3 DNA is TGTGCCAGCAGTTACTCAAGGGGCGGACTCACTGAAGCTTTCTTT.